These 8 T cell receptor beta chains were all obtained from the same sample, sequenced in a study of T cell responses to AZD1222 COVID-19 vaccine. The repertoire was sequenced with immunoSEQ multiplex PCR; TCRdb's copy has only in-frame clones and lacks some. The sample contains a few hundred thousand clones, 85% to 95% of which appear only once. The sequencing here drew on peripheral blood, taken on day 0 of AZD1222 vaccination. These receptors originate from an adult in good health.

The V and J genes are TRBV4-1 and TRBJ2-1, with 14 bases aligning to TRBD2. Unmatched junction bases numbered 5, after V lost 2 bases and J lost 8 bases. Per germline, CDR1 MGHRA and CDR2 YSYEKL. The CDR3 has 16 amino acids. CDR3 sequence reads: CASSQTGTSGSYEQFF. The CDR3 region has the DNA TGCGCCAGCAGCCAAACCGGGACTAGCGGGAGCTATGAGCAGTTCTTC.

The chain is built from TRBV5-6 and TRBJ1-4; 8 bases align to TRBD1. V shed 0 bases, J shed 7 bases, and the junction held 5 bases outside the gene matches. The germline gives CDR1 SGHDT, CDR2 YYEEEE. This CDR3 has 15 amino acids. The CDR3 protein is CASSLATGDFEKLFF. DNA of the CDR3: TGTGCCAGCAGCTTGGCGACAGGGGACTTTGAAAAACTGTTTTTT.

This clone came up once. V and J are TRBV11-2 and TRBJ2-7; unclear D gene. Looked up from germline, CDR1 is SGHAT and CDR2 is FQNNGV. The CDR3 is 15 amino acids. Trimming shortened V by 1 base and J by 3 bases, and 13 bases separated the two germline ends. The CDR3 is CASSLVALGNYEQYF. As DNA, the CDR3 is TGTGCCAGCAGCTTAGTCGCTCTGGGGAACTACGAGCAGTACTTC.

The chain joins TRBV10-3 to TRBJ1-1; D not resolved. Per germline, CDR1 ENHRY and CDR2 SYGVKD. CDR3 length: 12 residues. V shed 2 bases and J shed 5 bases, with 6 bases lying between them. CDR3 sequence (DNA): TGTGCCATCAGTGAGAGGCGTACTGAAGCTTTCTTT. Translating gives CAISERRTEAFF.

The chain combines TRBV7-9 with TRBJ2-7; D gene uncertain. The germline CDR1 and CDR2 sequences are SEHNR and FQNEAQ (reference sequence). The CDR3 is made up of 13 amino acids. The V end lost 0 bases, the J end lost 3 bases, and 6 bases lay between the germline ends. The CDR3 coding sequence is TGTGCCAGCAGCTTAGCTGGGATCTACGAGCAGTACTTC. Protein product: CASSLAGIYEQYF.

The V and J genes are TRBV6-5 and TRBJ1-2, with TRBD1 matching 8 bases. The V gene's germline CDR1 is MNHEY and CDR2 SVGAGI. The length of the CDR3 is 14 residues. The ends lost 4 bases at V and 3 bases at J; junction bases unmatched: 4. CDR3 region: CASSSDRGDYGYTF. As DNA, the CDR3 is TGTGCCAGCAGTTCAGACAGGGGAGACTATGGCTACACCTTC.

This clone was detected a few times. This sequence joins TRBV6-5 and TRBJ2-7; D is possibly TRBD2 (5 bases). Germline CDR1 reads MNHEY; CDR2 reads SVGAGI. The CDR3 extends over 15 amino acids. V shed 0 bases and J shed 4 bases, with 13 bases lying between them. The CDR3 coding sequence is TGTGCCAGCAGTTACTCTTTAGGTCGGGGATACGAGCAGTACTTC. It yields the protein CASSYSLGRGYEQYF.

V is TRBV28 and J is TRBJ1-1; TRBD1 might be the D (6 bases). Trimming removed 8 bases at V and 1 base at J, with 11 bases between. The germline V gene encodes CDR1 MDHEN and CDR2 SYDVKM. The CDR3 is made up of 13 amino acids. CDR3 in amino acids: CASRGGANTEAFF. Here the CDR3 DNA reads TGTGCCAGCCGAGGGGGGGCGAACACTGAAGCTTTCTTT.